The 16 T cell receptor beta chains below all came from one sample that was sequenced in a study of control samples from healthy donors and cancer patients. Sequencing used immunoSEQ multiplex PCR; TCRdb keeps in-frame clones, though not all of them. The data hold about 120,000 clones, with more than 80% observed a single time. The sequenced sample consisted of PBMCs. Source of these receptors: a woman aged 45-65 years with colorectal cancer.

This rearrangement joins TRBV2 to TRBJ2-7, with D unclear. With 1 base removed from V and 7 bases from J, the gap between germline ends came to 11 bases. The germline V gene encodes CDR1 SNHLY and CDR2 FYNNEI. This CDR3 spans 13 amino acids. The CDR3 DNA sequence: TGTGCCAGCAGTGAAGAAGCATTATTGGAGCAGTACTTC. Translation: CASSEEALLEQYF. The full variable domain, completed using reference TRBV2 and TRBJ2-7, is EPEVTQTPSHQVTQMGQEVILRCVPISNHLYFYWYRQILGQKVEFLVSFYNNEISEKSEIFDDQFSVERPDGSNFTLKIRSTKLEDSAMYFCASSEEALLEQYFGPGTRLTVT.

This chain's CDR3 is CASSFVTSGAYEQYF. CDR3 in DNA: TGTGCCAGCAGTTTTGTGACTAGCGGGGCCTACGAGCAGTACTTC. The V and J genes are TRBV27 and TRBJ2-7; TRBD2 matches 11 bases. The CDR3 covers 15 residues. From germline, CDR1 is MNHEY and CDR2 SMNVEV (reference sequence). V trimming: 3 bases; J trimming: 2 bases; junction bases outside the gene matches: 3.

This clone occurred once. CDR3 nucleotides: TGTGCCAGCAGTGCTTACCCGGGACTAGCGGGAGTTAATGAGCAGTTCTTC. As protein: CASSAYPGLAGVNEQFF. The chain couples TRBV27 to TRBJ2-1; 14 bases map to TRBD2. The CDR3 has 17 residues. Germline-derived CDR1 and CDR2 are MNHEY and SMNVEV (reference sequence). V lost 5 bases and J lost 7; bases outside the gene matches: 10.

This clone showed up just once. The chain has TRBV3-1 (or the pseudogene TRBV3-2) and TRBJ1-2; possible D gene TRBD1, 6 bases. Trimming stripped 1 base from V and 8 bases from J, with 20 bases between. The CDR3 has 16 amino acids. The V gene's germline CDR1 is LGHDT and CDR2 YNNKEL (reference sequence). CDR3 nucleotide sequence: TGTGCCAGCAGCCAAGGGGCCAGGGGTAAGATGAAGGGCTACACCTTC. Translated: CASSQGARGKMKGYTF.

The V and J genes are TRBV9 and TRBJ1-2, with TRBD1 matching 7 bases. Germline lookup yields CDR1 SGDLS and CDR2 YYNGEE. The CDR3 contains 15 residues. Trimming cost V 0 bases and J 4 bases; bases outside gene matches: 6. The CDR3, as DNA: TGTGCCAGCAGCGTAGCCGACAGGGAGGCCTATGGCTACACCTTC. This translates into CASSVADREAYGYTF.

The chain carries TRBV7-9 and TRBJ2-7; a possible D gene is TRBD2 (6 bases). The germline CDR1 and CDR2 sequences are SEHNR and FQNEAQ (reference sequence). CDR3 length equals 12 residues. V was cut by 3 bases and J by 6 bases, with 9 bases left in between. CDR3 nucleotide sequence: TGTGCCAGCAGCTTGGACGGGGGCGAGCAGTACTTC. Its translation: CASSLDGGEQYF. Based on the CDR3 plus reference TRBV7-9 and TRBJ2-7, the full variable domain is DTGVSQNPRHKITKRGQNVTFRCDPISEHNRLYWYRQTLGQGPEFLTYFQNEAQLEKSRLLSDRFSAERPKGSFSTLEIQRTEQGDSAMYLCASSLDGGEQYFGPGTRLTVT.

The chain carries TRBV2 and TRBJ1-2; no firm D call. Germline CDR1 reads SNHLY; CDR2 reads FYNNEI. V was cut by 6 bases and J by 4 bases, with 12 bases left in between. The CDR3 sequence is 13 residues long. The CDR3 region is CASRYQELYGYTF. The CDR3 DNA reads as TGTGCCAGCAGGTACCAGGAGCTCTATGGCTACACCTTC.

This chain uses TRBV18 with TRBJ2-1; D call uncertain. V shed 8 bases and J shed 5 bases, with 7 bases lying between them. Looked up from germline, CDR1 is KGHSH and CDR2 is LQKENI. The CDR3 is 11 residues long. CDR3: CASRFNNEQFF. CDR3 nucleotides: TGTGCCAGCAGATTTAACAATGAGCAGTTCTTC.

Only one count was recorded for this clone. V usage is TRBV20-1 and J usage is TRBJ2-5; no firm D call. This CDR3 contains 10 residues. Germline V gives CDR1 DFQATT, CDR2 SNEGSKA (reference sequence). Trimming shortened V by 5 bases and J by 5 bases, and 6 bases separated the two germline ends. CDR3 in DNA: TGCAGTGCTGGAAAGGAGACCCAGTACTTC. It is translated as CSAGKETQYF.

This chain connects TRBV9 to TRBJ2-1, with 7 positions matching TRBD2. The CDR3 is made up of 16 amino acids. Germline V lookup: CDR1 SGDLS, CDR2 YYNGEE. J was trimmed by 3 bases and V by 0 bases; bases with no gene match: 6. CDR3 protein: CASSVALAANYNEQFF. In DNA form, the CDR3 reads TGTGCCAGCAGCGTAGCTCTAGCGGCTAACTACAATGAGCAGTTCTTC. The full variable domain, completed using reference TRBV9 and TRBJ2-1, is DSGVTQTPKHLITATGQRVTLRCSPRSGDLSVYWYQQSLDQGLQFLIQYYNGEERAKGNILERFSAQQFPDLHSELNLSSLELGDSALYFCASSVALAANYNEQFFGPGTRLTVL.

The chain joins TRBV5-4 to TRBJ2-5; D is possibly TRBD1 (6 bases). The CDR3 is 14 amino acids. The V and J ends lost 6 bases and 4 bases respectively, with 16 bases between them. Germline V CDR1 and CDR2: SGHNT, YYREEE (reference sequence). The CDR3 sequence is CASTINRATETQYF. CDR3 DNA: TGTGCCAGCACCATCAACAGGGCAACAGAGACCCAGTACTTC.

The genes are TRBV5-1 and TRBJ1-1; D possibly corresponds to TRBD1 (6 bases). This CDR3 contains 16 residues. Germline CDR1 and CDR2: SGHRS and YFSETQ. With 2 bases removed from V and 10 bases from J, the gap between germline ends came to 24 bases. CDR3 sequence (DNA): TGCGCCAGCAGCTTCTCACCCATACAGACAGGACTTGGAGCTTTCTTT. Amino acid sequence: CASSFSPIQTGLGAFF.

This clone was counted once. The chain recombines TRBV5-1 with TRBJ2-7; 8 nucleotides line up with TRBD1. The CDR3 covers 16 residues. The trim removed 1 base at V and 5 bases at J, leaving 11 bases unmatched. In germline, CDR1 is SGHRS, CDR2 YFSETQ. The CDR3 loop is CASSLNPQGAMDEQYF. In DNA form, the CDR3 reads TGCGCCAGCAGCTTGAATCCCCAGGGGGCTATGGACGAGCAGTACTTC.

The genes are TRBV7-9 and TRBJ1-3; D is undetermined. In germline, CDR1 is SEHNR, CDR2 FQNEAQ (reference sequence). There are 13 residues in the CDR3. Deletions cut 5 bases from V and 7 bases from J, with 12 bases between. CDR3 protein: CASSPSGVNTIYF. The CDR3 bases are TGTGCCAGCAGCCCGAGCGGGGTGAACACCATATATTTT.

The rearrangement joins TRBV19 to TRBJ2-7; D possibly corresponds to TRBD1 (6 bases). Germline V gene lookup returns CDR1 LNHDA and CDR2 SQIVND (reference sequence). The CDR3 covers 15 residues. Between the trimmed V and J ends, which lost 1 base and 1 base, there was a span of 11 bases. CDR3 sequence: CASSIGTVQSYEQYF. The CDR3 nucleotides are TGTGCCAGTAGTATAGGGACAGTACAATCCTACGAGCAGTACTTC.

The chain is built from TRBV11-2 and TRBJ1-1; D not resolved. Germline-derived CDR1 and CDR2 are SGHAT and FQNNGV. Trimming took off 5 bases at V and 4 bases at J, with 20 bases between the two ends. This CDR3 is built from 16 residues. DNA of the CDR3: TGTGCCAGCAGCACCATAAATTCAAGGGCTGGCACTGAAGCTTTCTTT. It yields the protein CASSTINSRAGTEAFF.